This TCR beta chain was found in a study of identical twins. Broader study findings: Invariant MAIT and iNKT cells could partly confound zero-insertion analyses. Clonotypes of the beta chain that were abundant in cord blood carried fewer insertions (memory repertoires showed none). Modelling approaches yielded underestimates of out-of-frame TCR alpha sharing between monozygotic twins. The degree of excess twin sharing was weaker in beta out-of-frame sequences.

The length of the CDR3 is 15 residues. Germline lookup yields CDR1 SGDLS and CDR2 YYNGEE. V gave up 2 bases and J gave up 6 bases, with 15 bases separating them. Each CDR3 protein is one row after TCRdb ran MiXCR on the 5' RACE reads. The table has some 1,600,000 distinct CDR3 sequences, around 33% seen once. To note about this clonotype: The antigen remains unidentified.

The sequenced sample consisted of cord blood. This clonotype originated in a newborn girl in good health. The V gene is TRBV9, the J gene TRBJ2-1; possibly TRBD1 or TRBD2 for D (5 bases each). This CDR3 is CASSVDGTPGNEQFF. In DNA form, the CDR3 reads TGTGCCAGCAGCGTCGACGGGACCCCTGGCAATGAGCAGTTCTTC.